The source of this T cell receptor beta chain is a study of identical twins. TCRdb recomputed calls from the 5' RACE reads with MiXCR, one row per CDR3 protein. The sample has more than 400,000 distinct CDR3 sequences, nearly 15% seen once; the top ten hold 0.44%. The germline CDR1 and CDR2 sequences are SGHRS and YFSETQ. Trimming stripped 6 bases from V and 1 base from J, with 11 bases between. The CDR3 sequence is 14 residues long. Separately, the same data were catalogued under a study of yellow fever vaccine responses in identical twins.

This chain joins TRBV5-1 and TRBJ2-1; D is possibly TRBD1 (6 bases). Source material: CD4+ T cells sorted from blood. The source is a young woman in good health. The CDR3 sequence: CASTRQGSYNEQFF. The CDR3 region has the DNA TGCGCCAGCACCCGTCAGGGGTCCTACAATGAGCAGTTCTTC.